These T cell receptor beta chains were read from a single sample in a study of blood T cells in healthy people across ages. In TCRdb, the 5' RACE reads were re-called with MiXCR into one record per CDR3 protein. The sample includes 920,000 or so distinct CDR3 sequences, under 55% of them seen just once. Sequenced: blood. The receptors here all came from a woman aged 55-75 years in good health. Each CDR3 is given with its conserved first and last residue. The D gene is left open where the match is weak. Clone size is shown for a subset of rows, as once, few, many or a class of expanded clone.

size	J	V	D	CDR3	DNA
-	TRBJ2-7	TRBV3-1	TRBD2	CASRLGRERYNEQYF	TGTGCCAGCAGATTGGGGCGGGAGAGGTACAATGAGCAGTACTTC
-	TRBJ1-4	TRBV7-9	TRBD1	CASSFMGQGGQKLFF	TGTGCCAGCAGCTTTATGGGACAGGGTGGTCAAAAACTGTTTTTT
-	TRBJ1-6	TRBV20-1	-	CSASGDNSPLHF	TGCAGTGCTTCCGGGGATAATTCACCCCTCCACTTT
-	TRBJ2-7	TRBV18	TRBD2	CASSPPSGVNYNEQYF	TGTGCCAGCTCACCACCGAGCGGGGTAAACTACAATGAGCAGTACTTC
few	TRBJ2-7	TRBV10-2	-	CASSETQPHYEQYF	TGCGCCAGCAGCGAGACCCAGCCCCACTACGAGCAGTACTTC
-	TRBJ2-2	TRBV20-1	TRBD1	CSGTSDRGASANTGELFF	TGCAGTGGGACCTCGGACAGGGGAGCTTCCGCGAACACCGGGGAGCTGTTTTTT
few	TRBJ2-3	TRBV12-3/TRBV12-4	-	CASSLQGSGDTQYF	TGTGCCAGCAGTTTACAGGGCTCTGGAGATACGCAGTATTTT
-	TRBJ2-3	TRBV5-1	TRBD2	CASSPGGVLPGTQYF	TGCGCCAGCAGCCCGGGAGGGGTCCTCCCAGGTACGCAGTATTTT
-	TRBJ2-3	TRBV9	-	CASSGGFGLGQDTQYF	TGTGCCAGCAGCGGAGGATTTGGGTTGGGGCAGGATACGCAGTATTTT
few	TRBJ2-5	TRBV27	-	CASSPDTRGGEQYF	TGTGCCAGCAGTCCCGACACGAGGGGTGGGGAGCAGTACTTC
-	TRBJ1-2	TRBV7-8	-	CASSPGPQILYGYTF	TGTGCCAGCAGCCCGGGACCGCAAATCCTCTATGGCTACACCTTC
-	TRBJ2-1	TRBV9	-	CASSPDHGDERFF	TGTGCCAGCAGCCCGGACCATGGCGATGAGCGGTTCTTC
few	TRBJ1-1	TRBV20-1	-	CSARDGRTNTEAFF	TGCAGTGCTAGAGATGGCCGGACGAACACTGAAGCTTTCTTT
-	TRBJ2-4	TRBV5-1	TRBD2	CASSWTSGAKNIQYF	TGCGCCAGCAGCTGGACTAGCGGTGCCAAAAACATTCAGTACTTC
many	TRBJ2-5	TRBV7-2	-	CASRNQGSPYQETQYF	TGTGCCAGCAGGAACCAGGGGTCCCCGTACCAAGAGACCCAGTACTTC
few	TRBJ2-6	TRBV10-3	-	CAITPYSGANVLTF	TGTGCCATCACGCCATACTCTGGGGCCAACGTCCTGACTTTC
-	TRBJ2-1	TRBV6-2/TRBV6-3	TRBD2	CASRRASGRTYNEQFF	TGTGCCAGCAGGCGGGCTAGCGGGAGGACCTACAATGAGCAGTTCTTC
few	TRBJ2-1	TRBV20-1	TRBD2	CSARDLGGGSYNEQFF	TGCAGTGCTAGAGATCTTGGGGGGGGATCCTACAATGAGCAGTTCTTT
-	TRBJ1-2	TRBV12-3/TRBV12-4	-	CASSLDRNSEGYTF	TGTGCCAGCAGTTTAGACCGAAATTCGGAAGGCTACACCTTC
-	TRBJ2-1	TRBV20-1	TRBD1	CSAPKPGQGVWKEQFF	TGCAGTGCACCGAAACCGGGACAGGGGGTATGGAAGGAGCAGTTCTTC
few	TRBJ2-7	TRBV28	-	CASSFRRSLYEQYF	TGTGCCAGCAGTTTTCGCCGGTCCCTCTACGAGCAGTACTTC
-	TRBJ2-5	TRBV1	-	CTSQKETQYF	TGCACCAGCCAGAAAGAGACCCAGTACTTC
-	TRBJ2-6	TRBV27	-	CASSWANSGANVLTF	TGTGCCAGCAGTTGGGCGAACTCTGGGGCCAACGTCCTGACTTTC
-	TRBJ2-5	TRBV27	-	CASSLDSRGETQYF	TGTGCCAGCAGTTTGGACTCAAGGGGGGAGACCCAGTACTTC
few	TRBJ2-1	TRBV14	TRBD2	CASSQEPGLAGALYNEQFF	TGTGCCAGCAGCCAGGAACCGGGACTAGCGGGAGCCTTATACAATGAGCAGTTCTTC
-	TRBJ2-5	TRBV20-1	TRBD2	CSARVFGAPGGETQYF	TGCAGTGCTAGAGTTTTCGGGGCCCCGGGAGGGGAGACCCAGTACTTC
few	TRBJ1-2	TRBV29-1	-	CSVPSEGYTF	TGCAGCGTCCCAAGTGAAGGCTACACCTTC
-	TRBJ2-1	TRBV2	TRBD2	CASSSRTSGSDEQFF	TGTGCCAGCAGTTCCCGGACTAGCGGGAGTGATGAGCAGTTCTTC
-	TRBJ1-4	TRBV29-1	-	CSVEDPTDEKLFF	TGCAGCGTTGAAGATCCGACGGATGAAAAACTGTTTTTT
few	TRBJ2-7	TRBV29-1	TRBD2	CSADGLAGVGYNEQYF	TGCAGCGCCGACGGCCTCGCGGGGGTTGGGTACAATGAGCAGTACTTC
few	TRBJ2-1	TRBV2	-	CASWPGSGGSYNEQFF	TGTGCCAGCTGGCCGGGGAGCGGAGGGTCCTACAATGAGCAGTTCTTC
-	TRBJ2-7	TRBV6-2/TRBV6-3	TRBD2	CASSSPVPGGDEQYF	TGTGCCAGCAGTTCTCCGGTGCCCGGGGGGGACGAGCAGTACTTC
few	TRBJ2-5	TRBV9	-	CASSVGVTGQETQYF	TGTGCCAGCAGCGTAGGGGTCACAGGCCAAGAGACCCAGTACTTC
-	TRBJ2-7	TRBV20-1	-	CSARDPQGIHEQYF	TGCAGTGCTAGAGATCCCCAGGGGATCCACGAGCAGTACTTC
-	TRBJ2-7	TRBV4-1	-	CASSQGVGDPFEQYF	TGCGCCAGCAGCCAAGGGGTTGGGGACCCGTTCGAGCAGTACTTC
once	TRBJ2-5	TRBV13	TRBD1	CASRTGTGVLETQYF	TGTGCCAGCAGGACCGGGACAGGGGTTCTGGAGACCCAGTACTTC
-	TRBJ2-7	TRBV30	-	CAWSVDIGRYGEQYF	TGTGCCTGGAGTGTAGATATAGGCAGATACGGCGAGCAGTACTTC
-	TRBJ2-5	TRBV27	-	CASSPRYGRPGQDQETQYF	TGTGCCAGCAGTCCGCGATACGGGAGACCTGGGCAGGACCAAGAGACCCAGTACTTC
-	TRBJ2-7	TRBV7-2	-	CASSSHLVQGRQYF	TGTGCCAGCAGCTCCCACTTGGTTCAGGGCCGGCAGTACTTC
few	TRBJ2-7	TRBV20-1	-	CSARWAGLDEQYF	TGCAGTGCTAGATGGGCAGGACTGGACGAGCAGTACTTC
-	TRBJ2-1	TRBV6-2/TRBV6-3	TRBD1	CASSRDRGAYNEQFF	TGTGCCAGCAGTCGGGACAGGGGAGCCTACAATGAGCAGTTCTTC
-	TRBJ2-2	TRBV7-9	TRBD2	CASSRGTTNTGELFF	TGTGCCAGCAGCCGCGGGACTACCAACACCGGGGAGCTGTTTTTT
-	TRBJ2-7	TRBV10-3	TRBD2	CATTGTSGAYEQYF	TGTGCCACCACAGGGACTAGCGGAGCATACGAGCAGTACTTC
-	TRBJ2-7	TRBV9	-	CASSPKAGLSYEQYF	TGTGCCAGCAGCCCAAAAGCGGGCCTCTCCTACGAGCAGTACTTC
many	TRBJ1-2	TRBV12-3/TRBV12-4	-	CASSFAEQPYGYTF	TGTGCCAGCAGTTTTGCCGAGCAACCGTATGGCTACACCTTC
few	TRBJ2-1	TRBV5-1	-	CASSLYLRVRDNEQFF	TGCGCCAGCAGCTTGTACCTACGGGTGCGGGACAATGAGCAGTTCTTC
-	TRBJ2-1	TRBV15	-	CATSVRRDGNEQFF	TGTGCCACCAGCGTGAGACGGGACGGCAATGAGCAGTTCTTC
-	TRBJ2-5	TRBV25-1	TRBD1	CASSERQGQETQYF	TGTGCCAGCAGTGAGCGACAGGGGCAAGAGACCCAGTACTTC
few	TRBJ2-7	TRBV28	-	CASGRAPIEQYF	TGTGCCAGCGGACGGGCCCCTATCGAGCAGTACTTC
many	TRBJ1-1	TRBV12-3/TRBV12-4	-	CASSLLRDTEAFF	TGTGCCAGCAGTTTATTAAGGGACACTGAAGCTTTCTTT
few	TRBJ2-7	TRBV27	TRBD2	CASSLWGLEGAYEQYF	TGTGCCAGCAGTTTATGGGGACTAGAGGGAGCCTACGAGCAGTACTTC
-	TRBJ2-7	TRBV6-5	TRBD2	CASSYSRGSGRRSSYEQYF	TGTGCCAGCAGTTACTCAAGGGGAAGCGGGAGACGTTCGTCCTACGAGCAGTACTTC
many	TRBJ2-1	TRBV7-3	-	CASSVTRINEQFF	TGTGCCAGCAGCGTAACAAGGATTAATGAGCAGTTCTTC
few	TRBJ2-7	TRBV9	-	CASSADLGEQYF	TGTGCCAGCAGCGCAGACCTTGGGGAGCAGTACTTC
-	TRBJ2-1	TRBV5-1	TRBD1	CASSLVEVLDRVKNEQFF	TGCGCCAGCAGCTTGGTCGAAGTTCTTGACAGGGTCAAGAATGAGCAGTTCTTC
-	TRBJ1-5	TRBV28	TRBD1	CASSSGGPFQPQHF	TGTGCCAGCAGTTCAGGGGGCCCCTTTCAGCCCCAGCATTTT
-	TRBJ2-7	TRBV7-6	-	CASSIGGAGNHYEQYF	TGTGCCAGCAGCATAGGTGGTGCGGGGAACCACTACGAGCAGTACTTC
-	TRBJ2-3	TRBV20-1	-	CSASFPGDTQYF	TGCAGTGCTAGTTTTCCGGGAGATACGCAGTATTTT
few	TRBJ2-5	TRBV12-3/TRBV12-4	-	CASSSGGPEQYF	TGTGCCAGCAGCTCCGGAGGTCCGGAGCAGTACTTC